These 10 T cell receptor beta chains share one sample of origin, sequenced in a study of CD8+ T cells in alopecia areata. Investigators isolated RNA and reverse transcribed it into cDNA to act as the sequencing template. Using immunoSEQ multiplex PCR, the repertoire was profiled, and TCRdb retains in-frame clones only, with some absent. The sample has 95,000 to 120,000 clones, approximately 55% seen once. The treatment denotes: oral pan-JAK inhibitor, 5-10 mg twice daily. The sample in question was CD4+ T cells sorted from blood, obtained at week 24, from a patient treated with tofacitinib. These receptors were collected from a human donor with alopecia areata.

This clone was counted once. The V gene is TRBV7-2, the J gene TRBJ1-5; no firm D call. From germline, CDR1 is SGHTA and CDR2 FQGNSA. V shed 5 bases and J shed 6 bases, with 11 bases lying between them. The CDR3 loop spans 13 amino acids. The CDR3 DNA follows: TGTGCCAGCAGCCCAAACTTGCGTCAGCCCCAGCATTTT. Residues: CASSPNLRQPQHF.

The chain carries TRBV23-1 and TRBJ1-5, with TRBD1 as a possible D gene (6 bases). TRBV23-1 is classed as an ORF, of uncertain function. The germline V and J ends were trimmed by 2 bases and 2 bases, with 25 bases remaining between them. CDR3 length equals 20 residues. The CDR3 sequence: CASSQGGGVQGDLGNQPQHF. In DNA form, the CDR3 reads TGCGCCAGCAGTCAAGGAGGGGGGGTGCAGGGTGATTTGGGCAATCAGCCCCAGCATTTT.

This clone was observed a single time. The V call is TRBV10-2, the J call TRBJ1-5; a possible D gene is TRBD1 (6 bases). The V end lost 6 bases, the J end lost 7 bases, and 13 bases lay between the germline ends. Germline-derived CDR1 and CDR2 are WSHSY and SAAADI. The CDR3 totals 13 residues. The CDR3 sequence: CASSEGEWQPQHF. The CDR3 DNA is TGCGCCAGCAGCGAGGGGGAATGGCAGCCCCAGCATTTT.

The chain combines TRBV30 with TRBJ1-5, with 8 bases matching TRBD1. Germline assignment: CDR1 GTSNPN and CDR2 SVGIG (reference sequence). The CDR3 is 15 amino acids. J gave up 2 bases and V 3 bases, and 6 bases lay outside the gene matches. CDR3 protein: CAWRGQGWGNQPQHF. CDR3 bases: TGTGCCTGGAGAGGACAGGGTTGGGGCAATCAGCCCCAGCATTTT.

This clone has only a few counts. V is TRBV6-5 and J is TRBJ1-1; D gene unclear. CDR3 length: 12 amino acids. Germline V gene sequence: CDR1 MNHEY, CDR2 SVGAGI. V was trimmed by 8 bases and J by 0 bases, leaving 7 bases between them. The CDR3 nucleotides are TGTGCCAGCGGGTCAATGAACACTGAAGCTTTCTTT. Translated, it gives CASGSMNTEAFF.

This clone was seen only a few times. This chain joins TRBV5-6 and TRBJ2-5; D gene ambiguous. Trimming took off 4 bases at V and 1 base at J, with 8 bases between the two ends. Per germline, CDR1 SGHDT and CDR2 YYEEEE. The CDR3 sequence is 13 residues long. The CDR3 loop reads CASSLGPQETQYF. The CDR3 nucleotides read TGTGCCAGCAGCCTTGGACCCCAAGAGACCCAGTACTTC.

The rearrangement uses TRBV29-1 and TRBJ2-5; TRBD1 matches at 7 bases. Germline V lookup: CDR1 SQVTM, CDR2 ANQGSEA. V was pared by 7 bases and J by 5 bases, with 4 bases of the junction left unmatched. The CDR3 spans 11 residues. This chain's CDR3 is CSGGGRETQYF. The CDR3 bases are TGCAGCGGAGGGGGCCGGGAGACCCAGTACTTC.

This clone appeared a few times. V is TRBV5-1 and J is TRBJ1-6; 7 bases fit TRBD1. The ends lost 4 bases at V and 7 bases at J; junction bases unmatched: 5. CDR3 length: 14 residues. The germline V gene has CDR1 SGHRS and CDR2 YFSETQ. This CDR3 reads CASSGRGENSPLHF. For the CDR3, the DNA is TGCGCCAGCAGCGGCAGGGGGGAGAATTCACCCCTCCACTTT.

The chain couples TRBV5-1 to TRBJ2-5; 8 nucleotides agree with TRBD2. The CDR3 is made up of 14 amino acids. Germline V lookup: CDR1 SGHRS, CDR2 YFSETQ. The J segment lost 3 bases and the V segment lost 2 bases, leaving 3 bases of the junction unmatched. The CDR3 DNA reads TGCGCCAGCAGCTTTAGCGGGGCCGAAGAGACCCAGTACTTC. Protein sequence: CASSFSGAEETQYF.

This clone was seen a single time. The DNA for the CDR3 is TGTGCCAGCAGCCCCGGTGTCCTTGGGAGTACAGATACGCAGTATTTT. Translation gives CASSPGVLGSTDTQYF. The chain links TRBV9 to TRBJ2-3, with D possibly being TRBD2 (5 bases). Germline CDR1 and CDR2: SGDLS and YYNGEE. Trimming stripped 4 bases from V and 3 bases from J, with 18 bases between. The CDR3 loop spans 16 amino acids.